This TCR beta chain originates from a study of blood T cell repertoires in COVID-19. Per the germline V gene, CDR1 is WNHNN and CDR2 is SYGVQD (reference sequence). V was trimmed by 3 bases and J by 0 bases, leaving 5 bases between them. This CDR3 spans 13 amino acids. In regard to this clone: In the same sample, other DNA sequences code for this CDR3.

The authors' processing: For nucleated cells, counts were estimated from reference gene primer amplification. Produced via immunoSEQ multiplex PCR; TCRdb's table is partial and in-frame only. The DNA gave D and trimming, while V, J and clone size come from that table. Altogether about 170,000 clones are present, about 79% being singletons, with the ten largest covering about 15%. This TCR came from a man aged 45 to 65 who had recovered from COVID-19. The sample taken for sequencing was PBMCs or T cells enriched from blood (not recorded which). This sequence joins TRBV10-1 and TRBJ1-1; D uncertain. The CDR3 sequence is CASSDGVNTEAFF. DNA for the CDR3: TGCGCCAGCAGTGACGGGGTGAACACTGAAGCTTTCTTT.